The TCR beta chain described here comes from a study of T cell repertoires in cytomegalovirus infection. At the level of the study: Matching HLA type and CMV infection were both indicated by public TCR beta signatures.

CDR3 length: 15 residues. V was cut by 5 bases and J by 2 bases, with 15 bases left in between. Germline loops: CDR1 MDHEN, CDR2 SYDVKM. Details on this clonotype: The antigen remains unidentified.

MiXCR, applied by TCRdb to the reads, yields one record per CDR3 protein. The sample lists over 250,000 distinct CDR3 sequences, 20% to 25% occurring once. The chain carries TRBV28 and TRBJ1-1, with D tentatively TRBD1 (5 bases). Sequenced material: cultured PBMCs, taken from culture after CMV antigen stimulation. This TCR derives from a human donor in good health (CMV status not recorded). Some clones in this sample may be carry-over from other donors' samples. The CDR3 region has the DNA TGTGCCAGCAGTCCTCCAGACAGCCGAAACACTGAAGCTTTCTTT. Amino acids: CASSPPDSRNTEAFF.